These T cell receptor beta chains were read from a single sample in a study of a mutant IDH1 vaccine in newly diagnosed glioma. Method: immunoSEQ multiplex PCR; TCRdb's copy keeps in-frame clones and lacks some. The top ten hold less than 2% of the sample, which has 50,000 to 65,000 clones, 60% to 85% seen once. Material: PBMCs, obtained from a glioma patient treated with radiotherapy, temozolomide or both. The receptors shown here come from a woman aged 40 to 55 with glioma. The CDR3 runs from the conserved cysteine through the conserved F or W. Each record gives: J gene, D gene, V gene, clone size, CDR3 DNA, CDR3 protein. The D gene is left open where the match is weak. A clone size is listed for some rows: how often the clone was seen (once, few, many), or a class if it is expanded.

TRBJ2-7 TRBD2 TRBV6-5 . TGTGCCAGCAGTCTAAGGACTAGCGGGGGAGAGCAGTACTTC CASSLRTSGGEQYF
TRBJ1-1 . TRBV6-1 . TGTGCCAGCAGTGATATACGGCGGGACACTGAAGCTTTCTTT CASSDIRRDTEAFF
TRBJ1-2 . TRBV19 . TGTGCCAGTAGTATAGAACAGGGAGGCTATGGCTACACCTTC CASSIEQGGYGYTF
TRBJ2-7 . TRBV14 . TGTGCCAGCAGCCAAAGACCGACTTCCTACGAGCAGTACTTC CASSQRPTSYEQYF
TRBJ2-7 TRBD1 TRBV6-6 . TGTGCCAGCAGTAACAGGGGACCCTACGAGCAGTACTTC CASSNRGPYEQYF
TRBJ2-5 . TRBV15 . TGTGCCACCAGCACCCAAACCGCATTATTACAGTACTTC CATSTQTALLQYF
TRBJ1-1 . TRBV19 . TGTGCCAGTAGTATCTACGGGGGGACTGAGACTTTCTTT CASSIYGGTETFF
TRBJ1-1 . TRBV6-1 few TGTGCCAGCAAGGTGGGTGGAGACACTGAAGCTTTCTTT CASKVGGDTEAFF
TRBJ1-3 . TRBV5-1 . TGCGCCAGCACGACGGTGCGGAGCTCTGGAAACACCATATATTTT CASTTVRSSGNTIYF
TRBJ2-3 . TRBV5-1 . TGCGCCAGCAGCCGGATGGGCAGGGTTTCGGGGGATACGCAGTATTTT CASSRMGRVSGDTQYF
TRBJ1-5 . TRBV6-1 . TGTGCCAGCAGTGCCGTGGACAGAGATCAGCCCCAGCATTTT CASSAVDRDQPQHF
TRBJ1-4 TRBD1 TRBV7-9 . TGTGCCAGCCTGGAAGTGACAGGGCGGTGGGGTGACGAAAAACTGTTTTTT CASLEVTGRWGDEKLFF
TRBJ1-1 . TRBV6-5 . TGTGCCAGCAGTAGCTCGACAGGGAACACTGAAGCTTTCTTT CASSSSTGNTEAFF
TRBJ2-5 . TRBV6-6 . TGTGCCAGCAGTTTCCAAAGCCGAGAGACCCAGTACTTC CASSFQSRETQYF
TRBJ1-1 . TRBV7-8 few TGTGCCAGCAGCCGGGTGGGTGAAGCTTTCTTT CASSRVGEAFF
TRBJ2-3 . TRBV5-1 . TGCGCCAGCGGTGGGGGGGCCTTCGTGACAGATACGCAGTATTTT CASGGGAFVTDTQYF
TRBJ2-5 TRBD2 TRBV6-4 . TGTGCCAGCAGTGAGGGTAGCGGGGGGAGGGAGACCCAGTACTTC CASSEGSGGRETQYF
TRBJ1-4 . TRBV5-6 . TGTGCCAGCACCCGGGGAGCGGCTAATGAAAAACTGTTTTTT CASTRGAANEKLFF
TRBJ2-1 . TRBV5-6 once TGTGCCAGCAGCTTGGCAGGTCGTCCCGACTACAATGAGCAGTTCTTC CASSLAGRPDYNEQFF
TRBJ2-3 . TRBV11-2 . TGTGCCAGCAGCTTAGAGTTCTTCGGCGCGGGCTCCCCGGATGGGGATACGCAGTATTTT CASSLEFFGAGSPDGDTQYF
TRBJ1-2 . TRBV30 . TGTGCCTGGAGTGTAATGGCAGGGCGACCCTATGGCTACACCTTC CAWSVMAGRPYGYTF
TRBJ2-5 TRBD1 TRBV7-9 . TGTGCCAGCAGCTCACAGGGGCACCAAGAGACCCAGTACTTC CASSSQGHQETQYF
TRBJ1-2 . TRBV10-2 . TGCGCCAGCAGTGAGTACTCAGGGTCCTATGGCTACACCTTC CASSEYSGSYGYTF
TRBJ2-6 TRBD1 TRBV28 . TGTGCCAGCAGTCCCGTAGGCAGGGGGCTCTCTGGGGCCAACGTCCTGACTTTC CASSPVGRGLSGANVLTF
TRBJ1-1 . TRBV5-1 few TGCGCCAGCAGGCAACAGAGCTTGAACACTGAAGCTTTCTTT CASRQQSLNTEAFF
TRBJ1-2 TRBD1 TRBV5-6 . TGTGCCAGCAGCCCGGACAGGTGGGATGGCTACACCTTC CASSPDRWDGYTF
TRBJ2-7 . TRBV7-8 . TGTGCCAGCAGCCAACGGACGGGGTACGAGCAGTACTTC CASSQRTGYEQYF
TRBJ2-5 TRBD1 TRBV29-1 . TGCAGCGCCCAAAGATCAGGGGGCGCGGAGACCCAGTACTTC CSAQRSGGAETQYF
TRBJ2-3 . TRBV5-1 . TGCGCCAGCAGCTCCGAGGGGGTGGGGGCAGATACGCAGTATTTT CASSSEGVGADTQYF
TRBJ1-5 TRBD1 TRBV5-8 . TGTGCCAGCAGCAAGGGGGACAGTAAAGATCAGCCCCAGCATTTT CASSKGDSKDQPQHF
TRBJ1-1 TRBD1 TRBV2 . TGTGCCATCGCAGGGGGTAAAGAGAACACTGAAGCTTTCTTT CAIAGGKENTEAFF
TRBJ2-3 . TRBV18 . TGTGCCAGCTCACTCGCGGTTCTGGATACGCAGTATTTT CASSLAVLDTQYF
TRBJ1-4 . TRBV6-6 . TGTGCCAGCAGCAACAGTGACACGAATGAAAAACTGTTTTTT CASSNSDTNEKLFF
TRBJ2-2 . TRBV2 . TGTGCCAGCATTATGCAGGTGGGGGACACCGGGGAGCTGTTTTTT CASIMQVGDTGELFF
TRBJ2-7 . TRBV25-1 . TGTGCCAGCAGTGGCATAGACCCCTACGAGCAGTACTTC CASSGIDPYEQYF
TRBJ1-3 . TRBV19 . TGTGCCAGTACCCGACAGAACTCTGGAAACACCATATATTTT CASTRQNSGNTIYF
TRBJ2-4 . TRBV27 . TGTGCCAGCAGTCGGACGTATAGAGACCAGGACATTCAGTACTTC CASSRTYRDQDIQYF
TRBJ1-2 . TRBV19 few TGTGCCAGTAGTAATGACAGGAATTATGGCTACACCTTC CASSNDRNYGYTF
TRBJ1-1 . TRBV5-4 . TGTGCCAGCAGCTTGGAGTTGAACACTGAAGCTTTCTTT CASSLELNTEAFF
TRBJ1-2 TRBD1 TRBV4-3 . TGCGCCAGCAGCCAAGACTCGGACAGGGAGCTCACCTTC CASSQDSDRELTF
TRBJ1-5 . TRBV19 . TGTGCCAGTAGGGGGGGTGGATATAATCAGCCCCAGCATTTT CASRGGGYNQPQHF
TRBJ2-4 . TRBV7-9 . TGTGCCAGCAGCTTAGACGTCCCAAAAAACATTCAGTACTTC CASSLDVPKNIQYF
TRBJ2-2 . TRBV2 once TGTGCCAGCAGCCTGACATTCGGTGGGGAGCTGTTTTTT CASSLTFGGELFF
TRBJ1-5 TRBD1 TRBV5-5 . TGTGCCAGCAGCTTGGGACAGGGGTTTCAGCCCCAGCATTTT CASSLGQGFQPQHF
TRBJ2-2 TRBD2 TRBV13 . TGTGCCAGCAGCAAAAAACTAGCGGGGGGACTCTACACCGGGGAGCTGTTTTTT CASSKKLAGGLYTGELFF
TRBJ1-2 . TRBV5-1 . TGCGCCAGCAGCTTGGGGGGCACCTATGGCTACACCTTC CASSLGGTYGYTF
TRBJ1-3 . TRBV30 . TGTGCCTGGAGTGTGGGGAACACCATATATTTT CAWSVGNTIYF
TRBJ2-7 TRBD1 TRBV6-5 . TGTGCCAGCAGCTCGGACAGGGGGCCTGAGCAGTACTTC CASSSDRGPEQYF